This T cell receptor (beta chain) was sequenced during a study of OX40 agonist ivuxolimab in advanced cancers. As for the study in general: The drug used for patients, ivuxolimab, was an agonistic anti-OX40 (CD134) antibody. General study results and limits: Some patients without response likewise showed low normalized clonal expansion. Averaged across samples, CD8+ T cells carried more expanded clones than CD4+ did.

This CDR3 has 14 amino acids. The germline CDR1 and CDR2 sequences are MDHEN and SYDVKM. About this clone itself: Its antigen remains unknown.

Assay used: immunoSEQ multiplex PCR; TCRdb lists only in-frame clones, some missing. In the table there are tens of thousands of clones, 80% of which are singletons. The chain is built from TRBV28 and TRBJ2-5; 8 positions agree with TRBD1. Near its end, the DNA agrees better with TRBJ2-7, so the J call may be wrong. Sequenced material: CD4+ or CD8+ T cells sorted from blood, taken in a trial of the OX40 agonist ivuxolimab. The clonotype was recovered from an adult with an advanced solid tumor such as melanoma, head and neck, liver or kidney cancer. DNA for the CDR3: TGTGCCAGCAGAGATGACAGGGGTTCCCACGAGCAGTACTTC. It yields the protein CASRDDRGSHEQYF.